The 5 T cell receptor beta chains below were found in one sample sequenced in a study of a mutant IDH1 vaccine in newly diagnosed glioma. The data were produced by immunoSEQ multiplex PCR, yet TCRdb's version contains in-frame clones alone and is incomplete. Of about 50,000 clones in the sample, roughly 90% are singletons; the top ten hold 2% to 2.5%. Sample time point: baseline, week 1 (first vaccination visit). Treatment described: pre-vaccination baseline after standard-of-care therapy. Here the sequenced sample was PBMCs, taken from a glioma patient treated with radiotherapy, temozolomide or both. The source of these receptors is a man between 35 and 55 years old with glioma.

This clone was picked up one time. The chain has TRBV18 and TRBJ2-7, with D possibly matching TRBD2 (5 bases). Germline values: CDR1 KGHSH, CDR2 LQKENI. The CDR3 contains 14 residues. The V end was cut by 1 base, the J end by 7 bases, with 14 bases between. The CDR3 DNA reads as TGTGCCAGCTCACCACGACAAGCCACGGGGGAGCAGTACTTC. This gives the protein CASSPRQATGEQYF.

The chain recombines TRBV7-6 with TRBJ1-4, with TRBD1 matching over 9 bases. The CDR3 extends over 15 amino acids. V lost 5 bases to trimming and J lost 6 bases; unmatched junction nucleotides: 7. Germline CDR1 SGHVS, CDR2 FNYEAQ. CDR3 nucleotides: TGTGCCAGCAGCCCGCGACAGGGGGTCGATGAAAAACTGTTTTTT. This encodes CASSPRQGVDEKLFF.

The chain links TRBV9 to TRBJ1-4, with 8 bases fitting TRBD1. Germline trimming cut 3 bases from V and 8 bases from J; bases unmatched to any gene: 6. The CDR3 totals 14 residues. Germline-derived CDR1 and CDR2 are SGDLS and YYNGEE. In DNA form, the CDR3 reads TGTGCCAGCAGCGGCGGCAGGGGGCGCGAAAAACTGTTTTTT. Amino acid sequence: CASSGGRGREKLFF.

A word on this clone: Other nucleotide sequences from this sample produce the same CDR3. The CDR3 DNA is TGCGCCAGCAGCCAAGTAGCGGGAGCGCAGTACTTC. As protein: CASSQVAGAQYF. The chain is built from TRBV4-1 and TRBJ2-7; 9 bases match TRBD2. The CDR3 extends over 12 amino acids. Unmatched junction bases numbered 1, after V lost 1 base and J lost 9 bases. Germline CDR1 reads MGHRA; CDR2 reads YSYEKL.

The gene calls are TRBV5-6 and TRBJ2-2, with D perhaps matching TRBD2 (6 bases). The CDR3 is made up of 14 amino acids. CDR1 SGHDT and CDR2 YYEEEE come from the germline V gene. Trimming shortened V by 2 bases and J by 5 bases, and 10 bases separated the two germline ends. The CDR3: CASSLLAETGELFF. In nucleotides, the CDR3 is TGTGCCAGCAGCTTACTAGCTGAGACCGGGGAGCTGTTTTTT. Based on the CDR3 plus reference TRBV5-6 and TRBJ2-2, the full variable domain is DAGVTQSPTHLIKTRGQQVTLRCSPKSGHDTVSWYQQALGQGPQFIFQYYEEEERQRGNFPDRFSGHQFPNYSSELNVNALLLGDSALYLCASSLLAETGELFFGEGSRLTVL.